The T cell receptor (beta chain) described here comes from a study of cytomegalovirus exposure and HLA in healthy donors. Clones were sequenced by immunoSEQ multiplex PCR, and TCRdb holds only the in-frame ones, with some missing. Here the sample spans about 160,000 clones, around 88% being singletons. Findings and caveats of the study: There were under 200 TCR beta chains listed as cytomegalovirus-associated. In vitro checks showed that three CMV-associated chains really do target CMV antigens.

About this clone: Its antigen is unknown.

Trimming removed 5 bases from V and 9 bases from J; junction bases left unmatched: 13. The CDR3 runs to 16 residues. The V gene's germline CDR1 is MGHRA and CDR2 YSYEKL. Sequencing was performed on PBMCs. The V gene is TRBV4-1, the J gene TRBJ2-1, with 10 bases that match TRBD2. The clonotype was recovered from a woman younger than 35 in good health and CMV-seronegative. CDR3 loop: CASSVERGGRYVEQFF. The CDR3 DNA is TGCGCCAGCAGCGTCGAGCGGGGGGGCCGCTATGTTGAGCAGTTCTTC.